This T cell receptor beta chain was identified during a study of blood T cell repertoires in COVID-19. Germline CDR1 is MGHRA and CDR2 is YSYEKL. V shed 1 base and J shed 4 bases, with 15 bases lying between them. The CDR3 runs to 16 residues. Sequencing was performed with immunoSEQ multiplex PCR; in TCRdb, only in-frame clones are kept and a portion is missing. The sample contains about 75,000 clones, approximately 88% of which appear only once. Material for sequencing was peripheral blood. This TCR came from a woman between 45 and 65 years old with acute or convalescent COVID-19. This sequence joins TRBV4-1 and TRBJ2-3, with D maybe TRBD2 (5 bases). For the CDR3, the DNA is TGCGCCAGCAGCCAAGCCGAGGGCCTAGGCCCAGATACGCAGTATTTT. Amino acids: CASSQAEGLGPDTQYF.